Sequencing of this TCR beta chain was carried out in a study of blood T cell repertoires in COVID-19. Source study methods: Estimation of nucleated cell counts relied on the amplification of reference gene primers. Using immunoSEQ multiplex PCR, the repertoire was profiled, and TCRdb retains in-frame clones only, with some absent. V, J and clone size reflect that table, while D and trimming were determined from the DNA. This repertoire shows 45,000 or so clones, roughly three quarters found once; its top ten account for around 20%. Looked up from germline, CDR1 is SGDLS and CDR2 is YYNGEE. After removal of 3 bases from V and 4 bases from J, the junction contained 3 bases not matched to a gene. This CDR3 spans 15 amino acids.

This TCR derives from a man between 65 and 85 years old with acute or convalescent COVID-19. The gene calls are TRBV9 and TRBJ2-2; 10 nucleotides align to TRBD1. Source material: peripheral blood. As DNA, the CDR3 is TGTGCCAGCAGCGCAGGGGACAGGGGCACCGGGGAGCTGTTTTTT. Its protein product is CASSAGDRGTGELFF.